This TCR beta chain came from a study of radiation and T cells in renal cell carcinoma. General study findings and limits: Pretreatment tumor biopsies were lacking, so baseline clonotypes are unknown. Top tumor clonotypes rose in blood 2 weeks post-radiation, then contracted.

Stated time point: blood 2 weeks post-SBRT. Treatment specified: 15 Gy SBRT to primary tumor, nephrectomy 4 weeks later. The patient's renal cell carcinoma had clear cell pathology. Libraries were prepared by immunoSEQ multiplex PCR; TCRdb keeps only in-frame clonotypes and omits some of them. The repertoire holds around 120,000 clones, with roughly four fifths as singletons. This clone has just one count. Its antigen is unknown. The CDR3 has 16 amino acids. V gave up 3 bases and J gave up 0 bases; unmatched junction bases: 8. The germline V gene encodes CDR1 MGHRA and CDR2 YSYEKL. The chain joins TRBV4-1 to TRBJ2-7; TRBD1 matches 7 bases. Sequenced material: blood, taken from a patient whose treatment included radiotherapy and nephrectomy. The clonotype originates from a woman in her sixties with renal cell carcinoma. CDR3 nucleotide sequence: TGCGCCAGCAGCCACCTTGCTGGGACAGCCTCCTACGAGCAGTACTTC. Amino acids: CASSHLAGTASYEQYF.